This TCR beta chain was observed in a study of cytomegalovirus exposure and HLA in healthy donors. Study-wide background: Of the donors genotyped, a few hundred in all, 75% to 85% fell in the Caucasian-associated ancestry cluster. Broader study findings: A few chains tied to CMV proved CMV antigen-specific in vitro. By HLA locus, TCR association rates varied in a later analysis, with DRB1 showing the most and HLA-C the fewest.

The CDR3 totals 11 residues. Trimming removed 8 bases at V and 8 bases at J, with 13 bases between. CDR1 and CDR2 from the germline V gene are DFQATT and SNEGSKA (reference sequence). Nominally healthy donors provided the samples, though records likely missed some immune exposures. Regarding this clone: Antigen: not known.

Researchers ran the PCR with 60 Vbeta and 13 Jbeta primers. The table came from immunoSEQ multiplex PCR; TCRdb's copy has only in-frame clones and leaves some out. The sample table includes under 50,000 clones. The chain couples TRBV20-1 to TRBJ1-3, with D possibly being TRBD1 (5 bases). This clonotype originated in a male donor in good health and CMV-seronegative. Sequences were obtained from PBMCs. The CDR3 region has the DNA TGCAGTATAGACAGCCGGGACACCATATATTTT. Residues: CSIDSRDTIYF.